These T cell receptor beta chains were read from a single sample in a study of blood T cells in healthy people across ages. MiXCR, applied by TCRdb to the 5' RACE reads, yields one record per CDR3 protein. The sample includes hundreds of thousands of distinct CDR3 sequences, roughly 50% of them seen just once. Sequenced input: blood. Receptors were obtained from a man aged 55 to 70 in good health. Both conserved end residues are part of each CDR3. D genes are given only for firm matches. Clone size is not always given. Where it is, it says once, few, many or a class for expanded clones.

>.|.|TRBV2|TRBJ2-5|11
TGTGCCGCCAAGGGGCCCAAGACCCAGTACTTC
CAAKGPKTQYF
>TRBD2|.|TRBV13|TRBJ2-5|18
TGTGCCAGCAGCTTAGGAGGGACTAGCGGGGGCACCCAAGAGACCCAGTACTTC
CASSLGGTSGGTQETQYF
>.|.|TRBV6-2/TRBV6-3|TRBJ2-7|14
TGTGCCAGCAGTCGGCCGGACACAACCTACGAGCAGTACTTC
CASSRPDTTYEQYF
>.|.|TRBV7-8|TRBJ2-7|12
TGTGCCAGCAGCTTCACGCAGGGAGGGCAGTACTTC
CASSFTQGGQYF
>.|few|TRBV20-1|TRBJ2-1|12
TGCAGTGCTAGCGTCCTAGCATATGAGCAGTTCTTC
CSASVLAYEQFF
>TRBD2|few|TRBV5-1|TRBJ2-5|17
TGCGCCAGCAGCTACGGACTAGCGGGGGGAAACCAAGAGACCCAGTACTTC
CASSYGLAGGNQETQYF
>.|.|TRBV29-1|TRBJ2-3|13
TGCAGCGTCTCAGGGGGGCCCACAGATACGCAGTATTTT
CSVSGGPTDTQYF
>TRBD1|.|TRBV5-1|TRBJ2-5|15
TGCGCCAGCAGCCCCGAAGGGACAGGGAGGGAGACCCAGTACTTC
CASSPEGTGRETQYF
>.|.|TRBV4-2|TRBJ2-1|15
TGTGCCAGCAGCCAAGATAGCGAAGCTTGGGATGAGCAGTTCTTC
CASSQDSEAWDEQFF
>TRBD1|.|TRBV5-4|TRBJ1-1|14
TGTGCCAGCAGCTTGGGACAGGGATTCACTGAAGCTTTCTTT
CASSLGQGFTEAFF
>TRBD2|few|TRBV7-2|TRBJ2-7|16
TGTGCCAGCAGCTCCCGCCTAGCGGGGAGTTCCTACGAGCAGTACTTC
CASSSRLAGSSYEQYF
>TRBD1|.|TRBV10-3|TRBJ2-3|15
TGTGCCATCAGTGAGTGGCCAGGGGGTTCCGGTACGCAGTATTTT
CAISEWPGGSGTQYF
>.|.|TRBV5-1|TRBJ1-2|14
TGCGCCAGCAGCTTGATTACCCTGGACTATGGCTACACCTTC
CASSLITLDYGYTF
>.|.|TRBV14|TRBJ2-5|13
TGTGCCAGCAGCCAAGAACCCGGGACGACCCAGTACTTC
CASSQEPGTTQYF